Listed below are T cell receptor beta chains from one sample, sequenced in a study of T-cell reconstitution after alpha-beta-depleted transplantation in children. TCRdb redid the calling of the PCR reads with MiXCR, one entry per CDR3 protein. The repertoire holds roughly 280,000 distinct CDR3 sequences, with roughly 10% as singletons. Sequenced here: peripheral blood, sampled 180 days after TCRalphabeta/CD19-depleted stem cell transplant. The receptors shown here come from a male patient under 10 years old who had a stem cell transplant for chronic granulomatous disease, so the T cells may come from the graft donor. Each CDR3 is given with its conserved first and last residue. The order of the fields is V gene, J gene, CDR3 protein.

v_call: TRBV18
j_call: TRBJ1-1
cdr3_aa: CASARAEAFF

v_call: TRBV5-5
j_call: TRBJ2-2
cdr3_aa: CASSWAWSLNTGELFF

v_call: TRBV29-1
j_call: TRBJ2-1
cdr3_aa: CSAQLAGGPNEQFF

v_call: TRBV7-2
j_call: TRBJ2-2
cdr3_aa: CASSPDRINTGELFF

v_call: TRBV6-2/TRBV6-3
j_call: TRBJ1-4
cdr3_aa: CASSYGGFNEKLFF

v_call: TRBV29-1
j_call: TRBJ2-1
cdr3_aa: CSVERWGLGAGNEQFF

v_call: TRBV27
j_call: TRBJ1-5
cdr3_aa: CASSFWRDQPQHF

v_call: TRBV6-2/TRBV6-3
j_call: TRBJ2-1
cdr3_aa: CASSYLQGAGLHNEQFF

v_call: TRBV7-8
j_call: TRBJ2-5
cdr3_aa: CASSLLGGQGETQYF

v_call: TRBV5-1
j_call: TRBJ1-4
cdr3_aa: CASSLSLGDRKF

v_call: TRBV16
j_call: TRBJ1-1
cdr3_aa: CASSLLTGGLLNTEAFF

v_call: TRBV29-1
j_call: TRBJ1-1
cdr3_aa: CSVEDPAGLNTEAFF

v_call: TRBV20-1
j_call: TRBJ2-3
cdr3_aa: CSARSQDRTDTQYF

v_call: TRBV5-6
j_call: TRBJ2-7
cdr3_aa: CASSFPGDGNEQYF

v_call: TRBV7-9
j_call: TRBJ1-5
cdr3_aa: CASSLPGWDQPQHF

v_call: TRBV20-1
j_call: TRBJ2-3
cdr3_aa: CSASLAGGSTDTQYF

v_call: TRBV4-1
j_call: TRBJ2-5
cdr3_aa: CASSQETGRIPAETQYF

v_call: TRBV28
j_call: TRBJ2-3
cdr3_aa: CASRLSGRTTDTQYF

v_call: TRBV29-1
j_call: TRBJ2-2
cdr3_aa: CSGQGYGELFF

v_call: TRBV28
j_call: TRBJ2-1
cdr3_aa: CAMGPWLNPLLSYNEQFF

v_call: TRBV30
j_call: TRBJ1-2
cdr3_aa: CAYKTGFYGYTF

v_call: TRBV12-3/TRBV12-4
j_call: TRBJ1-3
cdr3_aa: CASSHTGVNRNTIYF

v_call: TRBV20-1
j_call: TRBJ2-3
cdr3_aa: CSARSRGSTDTQYF

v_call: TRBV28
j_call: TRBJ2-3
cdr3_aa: CASSLGTSGRLSDTQYF

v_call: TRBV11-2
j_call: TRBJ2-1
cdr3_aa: CASSLSGLPHAFF

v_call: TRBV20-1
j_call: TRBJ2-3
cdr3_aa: CSARDGGGGPQYF

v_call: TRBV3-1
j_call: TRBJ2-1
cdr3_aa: CASSQEFIRREGLGPYNEQFF

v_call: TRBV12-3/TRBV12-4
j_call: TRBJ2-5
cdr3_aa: CASSTGVETQYF

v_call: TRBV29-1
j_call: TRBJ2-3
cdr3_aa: CSGLTGWTDTQYF

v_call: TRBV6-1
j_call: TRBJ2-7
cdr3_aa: CASSPGTSAYEQYF

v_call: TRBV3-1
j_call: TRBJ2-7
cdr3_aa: CASGGSTYEQYF

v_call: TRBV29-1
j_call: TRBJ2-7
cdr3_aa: CSARDSLYEQYF

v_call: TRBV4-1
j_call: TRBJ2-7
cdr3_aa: CASSQEQASYEQYF

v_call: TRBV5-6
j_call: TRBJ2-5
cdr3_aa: CASSFGTIQETQYF

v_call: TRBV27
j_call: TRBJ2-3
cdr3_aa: CASSFGAAGYTQYF

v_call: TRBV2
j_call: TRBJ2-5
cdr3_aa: CASRYGEETQYF

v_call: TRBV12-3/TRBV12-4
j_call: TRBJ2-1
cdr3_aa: CASRPGTATHSDEQFF

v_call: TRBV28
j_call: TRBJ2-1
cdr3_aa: CASSFFGTSGSYNEQFF

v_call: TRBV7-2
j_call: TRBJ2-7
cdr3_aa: CASSPRAGYEQYF

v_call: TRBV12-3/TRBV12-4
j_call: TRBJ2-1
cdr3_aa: CASSVSRTASYNEQFF

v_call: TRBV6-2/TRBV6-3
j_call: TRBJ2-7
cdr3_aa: CASSPGVPRGEQYF

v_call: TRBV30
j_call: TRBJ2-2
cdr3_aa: CAWVRLGLAGVNGELFF

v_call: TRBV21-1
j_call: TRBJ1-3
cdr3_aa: CASSKGCSGNTIYF

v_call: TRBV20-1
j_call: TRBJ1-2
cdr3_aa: CSARVGNQGGYTF

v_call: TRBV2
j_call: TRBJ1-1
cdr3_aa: CASSEAGRGGEAFF

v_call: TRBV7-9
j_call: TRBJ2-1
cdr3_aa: CASSYPGQVYNEQFF

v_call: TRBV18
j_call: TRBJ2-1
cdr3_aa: CASSPRGLAGLHEQFF

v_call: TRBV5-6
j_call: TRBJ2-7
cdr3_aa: CASSLVSGSYEQYF

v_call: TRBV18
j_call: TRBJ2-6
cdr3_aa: CASSPIPSRGGSGANVLTF

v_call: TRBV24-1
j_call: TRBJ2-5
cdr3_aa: CATSDQTPGTSGRKVETQYF

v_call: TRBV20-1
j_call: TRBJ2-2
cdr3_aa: CSASSGLAGVSGELFF

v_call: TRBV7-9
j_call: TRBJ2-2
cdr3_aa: CASRRSSGRATGELFF

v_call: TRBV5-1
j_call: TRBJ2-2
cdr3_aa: CASSSSGTSFNTGELFF

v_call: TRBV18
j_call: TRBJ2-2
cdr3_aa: CASSQYGTANTGELFF